This T cell receptor (beta chain) was recorded in a study of blood T cell repertoires in COVID-19. On the study more broadly: Whether acute or convalescent, the COVID-19 samples came from the United States, Italy and Spain. T cells, B-cell-depleted T cells, or PBMCs provided the cDNA or gDNA that served as material.

Original analysis: Estimation of nucleated cell counts was performed using reference gene primer amplification. Repertoires were generated with immunoSEQ multiplex PCR, while TCRdb's copy carries only in-frame clones and drops some. V, J and clone size were drawn from that table, and D and trimming were deduced from the DNA. The sample has 65,000 to 70,000 clones; roughly three quarters are singletons. The sequence was obtained from a man aged 55 to 70 with acute or convalescent COVID-19. The sequencing input was peripheral blood.

The CDR3 nucleotides are TGTGCCAGCAGCTTGGTGACAGGGGGCGAGCAGTACTTC. It yields the protein CASSLVTGGEQYF. The chain is built from TRBV5-6 and TRBJ2-7, with 9 nucleotides matching TRBD1. CDR1 and CDR2 (germline): SGHDT, YYEEEE. V was pared by 0 bases and J by 6 bases, with 1 base of the junction left unmatched. The CDR3 is 13 amino acids.